This entry concerns a single TCR beta chain. Assay: immunoSEQ multiplex PCR; the TCRdb copy retains only in-frame clones and omits some. The sample lists under 4,000 clones, approximately 87% seen once, with roughly 5% in the top ten. This specimen belongs to a study of T cells in lung cancer brain metastases. The ends were cut back, 3 bases at V and 7 bases at J, with 5 bases in the middle. This CDR3 is built from 11 residues. The germline CDR1 and CDR2 sequences are SGHDT and YYEEEE. This TCR derives from a woman between 50 and 59 years old with non-small cell lung cancer. V and J are TRBV5-6 and TRBJ2-1; D tentatively reads TRBD1 or TRBD2 (5 bases each). Material: tumor tissue from the primary lung tumor. The CDR3 spells CASSWGNEQFF. CDR3 sequence (DNA): TGTGCCAGCAGCTGGGGGAATGAGCAGTTCTTC.